This TCR beta chain was identified during a study of blood T cell repertoires in COVID-19. For the study at large: The United States, Italy and Spain supplied acute and convalescent COVID-19 samples.

In the study's own analysis: Using reference gene primer amplification, nucleated cell counts were estimated. Assay used: immunoSEQ multiplex PCR; TCRdb lists only in-frame clones, some missing. That table supplies the V and J calls and clone size; D and trimming were determined from the DNA. The sample contains about 130,000 clones, 60% to 80% of which appear only once. The CDR3 spans 16 residues. Germline V CDR1 and CDR2: SGHKS, YYEKEE (reference sequence). Trimming took 4 bases from V and 0 from J, leaving 16 bases between them. The source material was peripheral blood. The chain couples TRBV5-5 to TRBJ1-2; D might be TRBD1 (6 bases). The clonotype originates from a man aged 80 or over with COVID-19, enrolled during active disease. In DNA, the CDR3 is TGTGCCAGCAGCCTGGGCAGGGGAGGGTCTAACTATGGCTACACCTTC. This gives the protein CASSLGRGGSNYGYTF.